This note documents a single T cell receptor beta chain sequence. The sample is drawn from a study of siplizumab effects on memory and regulatory T cells. Assays captured 10^5 or so TCR templates per sample. The protocol was immunoSEQ multiplex PCR, while the TCRdb copy is restricted to in-frame clones and leaves out a portion. The sample contains roughly 70,000 clones, roughly 93% of which appear only once. Per germline, CDR1 PRHDT and CDR2 FYEKMQ (reference sequence). V was cut by 0 bases and J by 2 bases, with 5 bases left in between. The CDR3 extends over 13 amino acids. The sequenced sample was CD8+ T cells sorted from blood. The sequence came from a human donor in good health. The chain uses TRBV13 and TRBJ2-7; D gene uncertain. The DNA of the CDR3 is TGTGCCAGCAGCTTAGGGGATACCTACGAGCAGTACTTC. Translated: CASSLGDTYEQYF. The full variable domain, its missing parts supplied by reference TRBV13 and TRBJ2-7, is AAGVIQSPRHLIKEKRETATLKCYPIPRHDTVYWYQQGPGQDPQFLISFYEKMQSDKGSIPDRFSAQQFSDYHSELNMSSLELGDSALYFCASSLGDTYEQYFGPGTRLTVT.